The entry below describes one T cell receptor (beta chain). Antigen: not known. The sample originates from a study of shared clonotypes between healthy human individuals. Generated by immunoSEQ multiplex PCR, the TCRdb table keeps only in-frame clones and is missing some. The table records roughly 520,000 clones, about 96% of them present only once. Overall study results and limits: Naive subsets typically showed greater estimated richness than memory subsets.

Trimming removed 6 bases from V and 1 base from J; junction bases left unmatched: 9. Germline values: CDR1 ENHRY, CDR2 SYGVKD. CDR3 length equals 15 residues. The chain couples TRBV10-3 to TRBJ2-7; 7 bases agree with TRBD1. The sample consisted of naive CD4+ T cells sorted from blood. Subset described: CD45RA+ positively selected. The origin of this receptor is a woman aged 25-40 years in good health. As DNA, the CDR3 is TGTGCCATCAGCAGTGGGACAGAGAGATCCTACGAGCAGTACTTC. As protein: CAISSGTERSYEQYF.